Listed below are T cell receptor beta chains from one sample, sequenced in a study of blood T cell repertoires in COVID-19. This table comes from immunoSEQ multiplex PCR, and its TCRdb copy is limited to in-frame clones, with some not included. The top ten clones hold under 8.5% of a sample with fewer than 200,000 clones, about 85% of them seen once. Sequencing used peripheral blood. All receptors derive from a woman aged 60-70 years with COVID-19, enrolled during active disease. The CDR3 runs from the conserved cysteine through the conserved F or W. D genes are given only for firm matches. Expanded clones are given a class, and other clones once, few, many or no size at all.

NA	TRBD1	TRBV10-3	TRBJ1-1	CAISRYGTGQNTEAFF	TGTGCCATCAGTAGATACGGGACAGGCCAGAACACTGAAGCTTTCTTT
NA	NA	TRBV7-3	TRBJ2-1	CASSLTGWSGNEQFF	TGTGCCAGCAGCCTCACAGGGTGGTCCGGAAATGAGCAGTTCTTC
NA	NA	TRBV14	TRBJ2-1	CASSQVRVLEQFF	TGTGCCAGCAGCCAAGTGAGGGTTCTTGAGCAGTTCTTC
NA	NA	TRBV18	TRBJ2-7	CASSPPSQGKEQYF	TGTGCCAGCTCACCACCTTCTCAGGGAAAGGAGCAGTACTTC
NA	NA	TRBV6-5	TRBJ2-5	CASSYSQGLETQYF	TGTGCCAGCAGTTACTCTCAGGGATTAGAGACCCAGTACTTC
once	NA	TRBV2	TRBJ1-5	CASSLQGSNQPQHF	TGTGCCAGCAGCCTACAGGGAAGCAATCAGCCCCAGCATTTT
NA	TRBD1	TRBV29-1	TRBJ1-2	CSVEIRQGYGYTF	TGCAGCGTTGAAATAAGACAGGGCTATGGCTACACCTTC
NA	TRBD2	TRBV7-9	TRBJ2-2	CASSLRGGLDGELFF	TGTGCCAGCAGCTTAAGGGGAGGGCTCGACGGGGAGCTGTTTTTT
NA	TRBD1	TRBV3-1/TRBV3-2	TRBJ1-4	CASSQDLDREEKLFF	TGTGCCAGCAGCCAAGATTTGGACAGGGAGGAAAAACTGTTTTTT
NA	NA	TRBV24-1	TRBJ2-2	CATSDSGSPTGELFF	TGTGCCACCAGTGATTCCGGTAGTCCCACCGGGGAGCTGTTTTTT
once	TRBD2	TRBV3-1/TRBV3-2	TRBJ2-2	CASSFLAAGELFF	TGTGCCAGCAGCTTTCTAGCGGCGGGGGAGCTGTTTTTT
NA	TRBD2	TRBV7-9	TRBJ2-3	CASSVTRGGVMGTDTQYF	TGTGCCAGCAGTGTAACGCGGGGGGGCGTTATGGGCACAGATACGCAGTATTTT
NA	NA	TRBV5-6	TRBJ1-1	CASSSTGRNTEAFF	TGTGCCAGCAGCTCAACAGGGAGGAACACTGAAGCTTTCTTT
NA	NA	TRBV19	TRBJ2-3	CASSMVSTGSQYF	TGTGCCAGTAGTATGGTTTCGACAGGATCGCAGTATTTT
NA	NA	TRBV11-2	TRBJ2-7	CASSLGGNYEQYF	TGTGCCAGCAGCTTAGGAGGGAACTACGAGCAGTACTTC
once	NA	TRBV7-2	TRBJ1-6	CASSLNMGHPLHF	TGTGCCAGCAGCTTAAATATGGGACATCCGCTCCACTTT
few	NA	TRBV10-1	TRBJ2-1	CASRGSRLGDQNEQFF	TGCGCCAGCAGGGGCTCCCGGCTAGGGGATCAAAATGAGCAGTTCTTC
NA	TRBD2	TRBV6-5	TRBJ2-7	CASSYEREGTEQYF	TGTGCCAGCAGTTACGAGCGGGAGGGCACCGAGCAGTACTTC
NA	NA	TRBV6-5	TRBJ2-3	CASTRAGGSSVTQYF	TGTGCCAGCACCCGCGCCGGGGGTTCCTCGGTTACGCAGTATTTT
many	TRBD1	TRBV19	TRBJ2-7	CASKDGVQGANEQYF	TGTGCCAGTAAGGATGGGGTACAGGGGGCAAACGAGCAGTACTTC
NA	TRBD1	TRBV19	TRBJ1-5	CASIRTGWVNQPQHF	TGTGCCAGTATCCGGACAGGGTGGGTCAATCAGCCCCAGCATTTT
NA	TRBD2	TRBV10-1	TRBJ2-1	CASSISGVYNEQFF	TGCGCCAGCAGTATTAGCGGGGTCTACAATGAGCAGTTCTTC
NA	NA	TRBV7-9	TRBJ1-6	CASSSRAPPLHF	TGTGCCAGCAGCTCGAGGGCGCCACCCCTCCACTTT
NA	NA	TRBV24-1	TRBJ2-5	CATSDFQETQYF	TGTGCCACCAGTGATTTTCAGGAGACCCAGTACTTC
NA	TRBD1	TRBV11-2	TRBJ1-1	CASSLQGVRTEAFF	TGTGCCAGCAGCCTCCAGGGGGTTCGAACTGAAGCTTTCTTT
few	NA	TRBV6-5	TRBJ1-1	CASSYSRNFGNTEAFF	TGTGCCAGCAGTTACTCGAGAAATTTCGGGAACACTGAAGCTTTCTTT
NA	TRBD2	TRBV19	TRBJ2-5	CASSSGLAGGPGAQTQYF	TGTGCCAGTAGTTCCGGACTAGCGGGGGGGCCGGGCGCGCAGACCCAGTACTTC
NA	TRBD1	TRBV9	TRBJ1-2	CASSSEGTGTDGYTF	TGTGCCAGCAGCTCAGAGGGGACAGGGACCGATGGCTACACCTTC
NA	TRBD2	TRBV5-4	TRBJ2-7	CASSSSIAGNNEQYF	TGTGCCAGCAGCTCGAGCATAGCGGGAAACAACGAGCAGTACTTC
NA	NA	TRBV29-1	TRBJ2-3	CSVPIGLQADTQYF	TGCAGCGTTCCCATTGGGCTCCAGGCAGATACGCAGTATTTT
NA	NA	TRBV19	TRBJ2-7	CASSVRNSYEQYF	TGTGCCAGTAGTGTCAGGAATTCCTACGAGCAGTACTTC
NA	TRBD1	TRBV6-5	TRBJ1-2	CASSQSQGNYGYTF	TGTGCCAGCAGCCAGTCACAGGGGAACTATGGCTACACCTTC
NA	TRBD1	TRBV10-3	TRBJ1-3	CAIKGTAGNTIYF	TGTGCCATCAAAGGGACAGCTGGAAACACCATATATTTT
NA	NA	TRBV19	TRBJ1-2	CASSPPAGTSAGYTF	TGTGCCAGTAGTCCGCCAGCCGGGACAAGCGCCGGCTACACCTTC
NA	TRBD2	TRBV19	TRBJ2-1	CASSLAGGRDEQFF	TGTGCCAGTAGCCTAGCGGGAGGAAGGGATGAGCAGTTCTTC
NA	TRBD1	TRBV6-5	TRBJ1-3	CASRRDSGGNTIYF	TGTGCCAGCAGAAGGGACAGCGGGGGAAACACCATATATTTT
NA	TRBD1	TRBV19	TRBJ1-5	CASSRGQGENQPQHF	TGTGCCAGTAGTAGGGGACAGGGTGAAAATCAGCCCCAGCATTTT
NA	NA	TRBV3-1/TRBV3-2	TRBJ1-1	CASSPSRREAFF	TGTGCCAGCAGCCCTTCCAGGCGTGAAGCTTTCTTT
NA	TRBD2	TRBV18	TRBJ2-6	CASSPWGGDAGANVLTF	TGTGCCAGCTCACCATGGGGAGGGGATGCAGGGGCCAACGTCCTGACTTTC
once	NA	TRBV3-1/TRBV3-2	TRBJ1-5	CASSLQGHQPQHF	TGTGCCAGCAGCCTTCAGGGGCATCAGCCCCAGCATTTT
NA	TRBD2	TRBV5-1	TRBJ2-5	CASSFDRGLEETQYF	TGCGCCAGCAGCTTTGACCGGGGACTAGAAGAGACCCAGTACTTC
NA	NA	TRBV27	TRBJ2-6	CASSFSVTGANVLTF	TGTGCCAGCAGTTTCTCTGTAACTGGGGCCAACGTCCTGACTTTC